This T cell receptor (beta chain) emerged from a study of blood T cell repertoires in COVID-19. About the study: Nucleic acid was either cDNA or gDNA, and it came from T cells, B-cell-depleted T cells, or PBMCs.

In the original workflow: Amplification of reference gene primers provided the estimated nucleated cell counts. Libraries were prepared by immunoSEQ multiplex PCR; TCRdb keeps only in-frame clonotypes and omits some of them. The V and J calls and clone size are taken from that table; D and trimming were inferred from the DNA. Of 270,000 or so clones detected, about 89% appear once; the ten largest clones hold approximately 4.3%. This CDR3 spans 13 amino acids. V dropped 7 bases and J dropped 6 bases, with 15 bases sitting between them. Germline V lookup: CDR1 SGHTA, CDR2 FQGNSA. This TCR derives from a man aged 40-49 years with acute or convalescent COVID-19. Source material: peripheral blood. This sequence joins TRBV7-2 and TRBJ1-2; no clear D. The CDR3 loop reads CASTLRPGDGYTF. CDR3 DNA sequence: TGTGCCAGCACCCTAAGACCGGGAGATGGCTACACCTTC.